This T cell receptor (beta chain) was profiled in a study of early T cells in non-severe SARS-CoV-2 infection. The wider study: Sequencing of unsorted whole blood was done on bulk RNA, leaving chains unpaired.

Unique molecular identifiers (one per individual cDNA molecule) were attached. Each CDR3 protein gets one entry after TCRdb re-called the 5' RACE reads with MiXCR. The sample includes 37,000 or so distinct CDR3 sequences, roughly 5.9% of them seen just once. This clonotype was counted ten times or more. In germline, CDR1 is SGHKS, CDR2 YYEKEE (reference sequence). Trimming stripped 0 bases from V and 3 bases from J, with 13 bases between. The CDR3 is 16 amino acids. This chain joins TRBV5-5 and TRBJ1-5; tentative D call: TRBD1 (5 bases). Specimen: whole blood. This TCR derives from an adult who was a healthcare worker with PCR-confirmed SARS-CoV-2 infection or an uninfected control (not recorded which). CDR3 amino acids: CASSLAWGDNNQPQHF. The DNA of the CDR3 is TGTGCCAGCAGCTTGGCATGGGGGGATAACAATCAGCCCCAGCATTTT.